Following are 26 T cell receptor beta chains from one sample sequenced in a study of Ad26.COV2.S vaccination and SARS-CoV-2 variants. Treatment in this sample: over 15 received Ad26.COV2.S at low or high dose, single or two shots; about 5 received placebo; per-sample allocation not given. Each sample was drawn 63 days after the first injection (of vaccine or placebo). The protocol was immunoSEQ multiplex PCR, while the TCRdb copy is restricted to in-frame clones and leaves out a portion. This table holds about 350,000 clones, around nine tenths found once. The sequencing here drew on peripheral blood, taken in a trial of Ad26.COV2.S vaccine versus placebo. The receptors were sampled from a person aged 18-65 years who received the Ad26.COV2.S COVID-19 vaccine or a placebo.

This clone was observed a handful of times. The chain uses TRBV19 and TRBJ1-4, with TRBD1 as a possible D gene (6 bases). V was trimmed by 2 bases and J by 0 bases, leaving 13 bases between them. The CDR3 loop spans 17 amino acids. Germline CDR1 LNHDA, CDR2 SQIVND (reference sequence). Here the CDR3 reads CASSIITGFATNEKLFF. The CDR3 DNA follows: TGTGCCAGTAGTATAATCACAGGGTTCGCAACTAATGAAAAACTGTTTTTT.

V and J are TRBV18 and TRBJ2-1, with no clear D. This CDR3 contains 11 residues. Germline CDR1 reads KGHSH; CDR2 reads LQKENI. V was clipped by 1 base and J by 5 bases, with 0 bases between them. Written as DNA, the CDR3 is TGTGCCAGCTCACCACACAATGAGCAGTTCTTC. Its translation is CASSPHNEQFF.

The V call is TRBV27, the J call TRBJ1-1; D unclear. Germline V CDR1 and CDR2: MNHEY, SMNVEV (reference sequence). With 5 bases removed from V and 2 bases from J, the gap between germline ends came to 12 bases. The CDR3 is 14 amino acids. The CDR3 is CASSPRAANTEAFF. In DNA form, the CDR3 reads TGTGCCAGCAGTCCCCGGGCCGCCAACACTGAAGCTTTCTTT.

This clone was picked up a small number of times. The chain recombines TRBV6-6 with TRBJ1-5; tentative D call: TRBD1 (6 bases). In germline, CDR1 is MNHNY, CDR2 SVGAGI (reference sequence). The V end was cut by 3 bases, the J end by 0 bases, with 12 bases between. The CDR3 loop spans 16 amino acids. This CDR3 reads CASSYSLQGSNQPQHF. Here the CDR3 DNA reads TGTGCCAGCAGTTATTCCTTACAGGGTAGCAATCAGCCCCAGCATTTT.

The gene calls are TRBV19 and TRBJ1-6; D remains unclear. This CDR3 is 12 amino acids long. The germline V and J ends were trimmed by 5 bases and 7 bases, with 6 bases remaining between them. Germline V gene sequence: CDR1 LNHDA, CDR2 SQIVND (reference sequence). The DNA for the CDR3 is TGTGCCAGTAGTCGGAGGAATTCACCCCTCCACTTT. Translation gives CASSRRNSPLHF.

The chain has TRBV19 and TRBJ2-1; 9 bases are shared with TRBD2. This CDR3 has 17 residues. V lost 5 bases, J lost 0 bases, and 8 bases stayed unmatched. In germline, CDR1 is LNHDA, CDR2 SQIVND (reference sequence). The CDR3 loop reads CASSVFAGGSSYNEQFF. The CDR3 DNA reads as TGTGCCAGTAGTGTCTTTGCGGGGGGGAGCTCCTACAATGAGCAGTTCTTC.

The chain is built from TRBV19 and TRBJ1-4; tentative D call: TRBD1 (5 bases). The CDR3 sequence is 14 residues long. The V end lost 4 bases, the J end lost 8 bases, and 14 bases lay between the germline ends. The germline V gene has CDR1 LNHDA and CDR2 SQIVND (reference sequence). Here the CDR3 reads CASSSLGEGEKLFF. In DNA, the CDR3 is TGTGCCAGTAGTAGTCTGGGGGAAGGAGAAAAACTGTTTTTT.

The CDR3 sequence: CASSPGTSANNEQFF. CDR3 in DNA: TGTGCCAGTAGTCCTGGGACTAGCGCCAACAATGAGCAGTTCTTC. The V gene is TRBV19, the J gene TRBJ2-1, with 10 nucleotides matching TRBD2. The length of the CDR3 is 15 residues. The germline CDR1 and CDR2 sequences are LNHDA and SQIVND (reference sequence). V gave up 5 bases and J gave up 5 bases; unmatched junction bases: 6.

V gene TRBV6-6 combines with J gene TRBJ1-6, with TRBD1 matching over 9 bases. The trim removed 5 bases at V and 10 bases at J, leaving 6 bases unmatched. The CDR3 has 14 residues. Germline CDR1 and CDR2: MNHNY and SVGAGI (reference sequence). The chain's CDR3 is CASSPLQGASPLHF. The DNA for the CDR3 is TGTGCCAGCAGTCCGTTACAGGGGGCCTCACCCCTCCACTTT.

The rearrangement uses TRBV2 and TRBJ1-2; D ambiguous. The CDR3 is 13 amino acids. Trimming removed 6 bases at V and 2 bases at J, with 10 bases between. Germline V gives CDR1 SNHLY, CDR2 FYNNEI. The CDR3 loop is CASSTAVNYGYTF. The CDR3 nucleotides read TGTGCCAGCAGCACAGCGGTAAACTATGGCTACACCTTC.

This clone was seen a few times. The chain links TRBV30 to TRBJ1-1; D is unclear. V dropped 2 bases and J dropped 5 bases, with 18 bases sitting between them. The CDR3 covers 15 residues. Per germline, CDR1 GTSNPN and CDR2 SVGIG (reference sequence). The chain's CDR3 is CAWSNLGMSGTEAFF. Written as DNA, the CDR3 is TGTGCCTGGAGTAATCTGGGGATGAGTGGGACTGAAGCTTTCTTT.

The gene calls are TRBV9 and TRBJ1-4; TRBD1 is a possible D gene (5 bases). This CDR3 spans 19 amino acids. Trimming pared 0 bases from V and 0 bases from J, leaving 18 bases between. The germline V gene encodes CDR1 SGDLS and CDR2 YYNGEE. CDR3 residues: CASSVVVKGQTATNEKLFF. The CDR3 coding sequence is TGTGCCAGCAGCGTAGTCGTTAAGGGGCAGACCGCAACTAATGAAAAACTGTTTTTT.

This chain connects TRBV9 to TRBJ2-2; D is uncertain. V was pared by 1 base and J by 0 bases, with 7 bases between. CDR3 length: 15 residues. Germline assignment: CDR1 SGDLS and CDR2 YYNGEE. As DNA, the CDR3 is TGTGCCAGCAGCGTATCGGGTGCGAACACCGGGGAGCTGTTTTTT. Amino acids: CASSVSGANTGELFF. Complete variable domain (other parts from reference TRBV9 and TRBJ2-2): DSGVTQTPKHLITATGQRVTLRCSPRSGDLSVYWYQQSLDQGLQFLIQYYNGEERAKGNILERFSAQQFPDLHSELNLSSLELGDSALYFCASSVSGANTGELFFGEGSRLTVL.

The chain has TRBV3-1 (or the pseudogene TRBV3-2) and TRBJ1-4; possible D gene TRBD1, 6 bases. The CDR3 extends over 15 amino acids. The V and J ends lost 4 bases and 6 bases respectively, with 15 bases between them. From germline, CDR1 is LGHDT and CDR2 YNNKEL (reference sequence). The CDR3 sequence: CASSPRQAYHEKLFF. CDR3 in DNA: TGTGCCAGCAGCCCACGACAGGCCTACCATGAAAAACTGTTTTTT.

The chain joins TRBV18 to TRBJ2-5; possibly TRBD1 for D (6 bases). The CDR3 is 13 residues long. The germline V gene has CDR1 KGHSH and CDR2 LQKENI. With 2 bases removed from V and 5 bases from J, the gap between germline ends came to 9 bases. The CDR3 nucleotides read TGTGCCAGCTCACCAGACAGGACCGAGACCCAGTACTTC. It encodes CASSPDRTETQYF.

The chain combines TRBV9 with TRBJ2-2, with D maybe TRBD2 (5 bases). Trimming stripped 4 bases from V and 4 bases from J, with 5 bases between. Germline V gives CDR1 SGDLS, CDR2 YYNGEE. This CDR3 comprises 12 residues. The CDR3 DNA reads as TGTGCCAGCAGCCGGGGCACCGGGGAGCTGTTTTTT. Protein sequence: CASSRGTGELFF.

In nucleotides, the CDR3 is TGTGCCAGCAGCGTAGGAGTACTGTACCAAGAGACCCAGTACTTC. Its protein is CASSVGVLYQETQYF. The V gene is TRBV9, the J gene TRBJ2-5; D is uncertain. The CDR3 has 15 residues. Germline CDR1 is SGDLS and CDR2 is YYNGEE. V dropped 0 bases and J dropped 0 bases, with 9 bases sitting between them.

This clone has a single count. CDR3 amino acids: CASSLIAGSGTDTQYF. CDR3 nucleotides: TGCGCCAGCAGCCTCATTGCGGGATCTGGCACAGATACGCAGTATTTT. The chain carries TRBV5-1 and TRBJ2-3; tentative D call: TRBD2 (6 bases). Looked up from germline, CDR1 is SGHRS and CDR2 is YFSETQ. The CDR3 covers 16 residues. Deletions cut 4 bases from V and 1 base from J, with 16 bases between. The full variable domain, in which reference TRBV5-1 and TRBJ2-3 provide the parts outside the CDR3, is KAGVTQTPRYLIKTRGQQVTLSCSPISGHRSVSWYQQTPGQGLQFLFEYFSETQRNKGNFPGRFSGRQFSNSRSEMNVSTLELGDSALYLCASSLIAGSGTDTQYFGPGTRLTVL.

The V gene is TRBV5-1, the J gene TRBJ2-5; D is perhaps TRBD1 (5 bases). The germline V gene has CDR1 SGHRS and CDR2 YFSETQ. Trimming pared 4 bases from V and 2 bases from J, leaving 12 bases between. This CDR3 has 14 residues. The DNA for the CDR3 is TGCGCCAGCAGCACAGAGAGACAGCAAGAGACCCAGTACTTC. Translation: CASSTERQQETQYF.

The rearrangement links TRBV7-2 to TRBJ2-7; D call uncertain. The V end was cut by 1 base, the J end by 0 bases, with 7 bases between. CDR1 is SGHTA, CDR2 FQGNSA, per germline. CDR3 size: 14 residues. In nucleotides, the CDR3 is TGTGCCAGCAGCTTAGTAGTTAGCTCCTACGAGCAGTACTTC. Its protein is CASSLVVSSYEQYF.

In this sample, this clone turned up once. The rearrangement joins TRBV5-1 to TRBJ2-2, with D possibly TRBD1 on 6 matching bases. Deletions cut 0 bases from V and 2 bases from J, with 14 bases between. Germline lookup yields CDR1 SGHRS and CDR2 YFSETQ. This CDR3 comprises 17 residues. In DNA, the CDR3 is TGCGCCAGCAGCTTGGTCACAAGGGGGAGAAACACCGGGGAGCTGTTTTTT. Translated, it gives CASSLVTRGRNTGELFF.

V and J are TRBV28 and TRBJ2-2; 10 positions match TRBD2. CDR3 size: 19 residues. V shed 6 bases and J 4 bases; nucleotides not matched to a gene: 17. CDR1 is MDHEN and CDR2 is SYDVKM in the germline V gene. As DNA, the CDR3 is TGTGCCAGCAGGACTATAGCGGGAGGAGTTTCCTTGAGCACCGGGGAGCTGTTTTTT. Its translation is CASRTIAGGVSLSTGELFF.

The genes are TRBV5-6 and TRBJ1-2; no reliable D call. The germline V gene has CDR1 SGHDT and CDR2 YYEEEE. The CDR3 sequence is 12 residues long. V was shortened by 0 bases and J by 7 bases, with 7 bases between the two germline ends. The CDR3 region is CASSLEAAGYTF. The CDR3 nucleotides read TGTGCCAGCAGCTTGGAAGCAGCTGGCTACACCTTC.

The chain joins TRBV5-1 to TRBJ1-1; D unresolved. This CDR3 region has 14 residues. Per the germline V gene, CDR1 is SGHRS and CDR2 is YFSETQ. Deletions cut 0 bases from V and 1 base from J, with 7 bases between. CDR3 DNA: TGCGCCAGCAGCTTGGCCCCCGAGAACACTGAAGCTTTCTTT. Amino acids: CASSLAPENTEAFF.

The chain is built from TRBV18 and TRBJ2-6, with D maybe TRBD1 (5 bases). V shed 2 bases and J shed 0 bases, with 14 bases lying between them. The germline V gene encodes CDR1 KGHSH and CDR2 LQKENI. The CDR3 sequence is 18 residues long. CDR3 nucleotides: TGTGCCAGCTCACCAATCGACAGTCTCGTCTCTGGGGCCAACGTCCTGACTTTC. Translated, it gives CASSPIDSLVSGANVLTF. The variable domain in full, with the rest retrieved from reference TRBV18 and TRBJ2-6, is NAGVMQNPRHLVRRRGQEARLRCSPMKGHSHVYWYRQLPEEGLKFMVYLQKENIIDESGMPKERFSAEFPKEGPSILRIQQVVRGDSAAYFCASSPIDSLVSGANVLTFGAGSRLTVL.

The rearrangement uses TRBV27 and TRBJ2-7; no clear D. The CDR3 totals 13 residues. The germline V and J ends were trimmed by 2 bases and 0 bases, with 5 bases remaining between them. Germline values: CDR1 MNHEY, CDR2 SMNVEV (reference sequence). CDR3 amino acids: CASSLQRSYEQYF. CDR3 DNA: TGTGCCAGCAGTTTACAGCGCTCCTACGAGCAGTACTTC.